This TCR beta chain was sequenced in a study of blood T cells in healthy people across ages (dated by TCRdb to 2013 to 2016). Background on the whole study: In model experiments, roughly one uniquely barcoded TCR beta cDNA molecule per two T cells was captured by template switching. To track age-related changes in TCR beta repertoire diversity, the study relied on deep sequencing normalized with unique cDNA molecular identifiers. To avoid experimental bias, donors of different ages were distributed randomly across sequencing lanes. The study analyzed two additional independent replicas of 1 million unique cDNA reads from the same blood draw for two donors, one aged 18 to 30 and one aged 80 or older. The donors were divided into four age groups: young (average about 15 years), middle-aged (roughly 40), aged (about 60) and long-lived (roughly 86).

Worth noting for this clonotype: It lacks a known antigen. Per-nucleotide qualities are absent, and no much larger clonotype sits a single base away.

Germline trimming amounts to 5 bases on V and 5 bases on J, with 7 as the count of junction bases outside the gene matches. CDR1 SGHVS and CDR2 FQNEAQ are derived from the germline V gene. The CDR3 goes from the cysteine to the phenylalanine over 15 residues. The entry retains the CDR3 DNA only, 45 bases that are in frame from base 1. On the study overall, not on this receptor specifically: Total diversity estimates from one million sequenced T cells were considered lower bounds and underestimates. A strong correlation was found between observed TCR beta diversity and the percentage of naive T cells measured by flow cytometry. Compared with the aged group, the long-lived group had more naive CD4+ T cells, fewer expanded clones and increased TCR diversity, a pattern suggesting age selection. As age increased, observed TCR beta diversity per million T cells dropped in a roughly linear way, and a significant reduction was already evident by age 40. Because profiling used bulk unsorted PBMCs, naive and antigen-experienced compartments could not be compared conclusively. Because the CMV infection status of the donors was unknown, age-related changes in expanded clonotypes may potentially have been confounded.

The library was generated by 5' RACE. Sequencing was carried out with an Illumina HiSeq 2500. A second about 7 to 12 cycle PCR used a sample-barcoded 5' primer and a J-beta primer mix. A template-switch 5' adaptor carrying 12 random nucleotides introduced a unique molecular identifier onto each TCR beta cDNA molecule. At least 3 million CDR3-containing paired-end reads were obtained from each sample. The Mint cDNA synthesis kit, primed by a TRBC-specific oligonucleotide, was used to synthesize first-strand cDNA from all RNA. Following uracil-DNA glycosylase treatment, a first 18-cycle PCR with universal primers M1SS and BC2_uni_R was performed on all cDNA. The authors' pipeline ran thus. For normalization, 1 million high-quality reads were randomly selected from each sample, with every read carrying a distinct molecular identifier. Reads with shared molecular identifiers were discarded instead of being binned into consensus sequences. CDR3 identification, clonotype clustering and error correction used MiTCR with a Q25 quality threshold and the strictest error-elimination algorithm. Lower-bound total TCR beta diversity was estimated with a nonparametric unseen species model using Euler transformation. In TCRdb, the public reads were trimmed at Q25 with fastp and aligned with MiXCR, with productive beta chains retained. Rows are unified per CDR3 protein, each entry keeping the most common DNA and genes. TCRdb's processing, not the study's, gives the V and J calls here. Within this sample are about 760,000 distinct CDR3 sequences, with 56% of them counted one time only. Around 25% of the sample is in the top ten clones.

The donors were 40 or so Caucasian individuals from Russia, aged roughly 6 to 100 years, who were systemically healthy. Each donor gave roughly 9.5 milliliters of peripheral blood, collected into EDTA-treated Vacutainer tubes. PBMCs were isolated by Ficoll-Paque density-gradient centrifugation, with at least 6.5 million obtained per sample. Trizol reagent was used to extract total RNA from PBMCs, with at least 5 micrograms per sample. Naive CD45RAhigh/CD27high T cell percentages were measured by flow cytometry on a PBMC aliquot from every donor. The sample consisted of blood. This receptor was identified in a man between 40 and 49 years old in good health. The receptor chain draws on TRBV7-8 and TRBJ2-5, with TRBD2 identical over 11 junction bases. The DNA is TGTGCCAGCAGCAGTAGCGGGAGGGTTTGGGAGACCCAGTACTTC. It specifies CASSSSGRVWETQYF.